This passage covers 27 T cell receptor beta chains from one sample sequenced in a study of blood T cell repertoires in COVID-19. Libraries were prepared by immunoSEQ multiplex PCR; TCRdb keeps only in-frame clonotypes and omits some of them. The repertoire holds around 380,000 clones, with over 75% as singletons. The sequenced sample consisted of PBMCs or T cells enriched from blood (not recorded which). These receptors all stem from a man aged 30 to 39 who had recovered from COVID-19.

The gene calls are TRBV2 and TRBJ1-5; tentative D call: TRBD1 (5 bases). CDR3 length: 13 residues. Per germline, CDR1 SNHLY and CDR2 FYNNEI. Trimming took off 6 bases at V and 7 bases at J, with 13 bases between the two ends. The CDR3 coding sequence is TGTGCCAGCAGAGCAGCGGGACGGCAGCCCCAGCATTTT. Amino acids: CASRAAGRQPQHF.

DNA of the CDR3: TGTGCCAGTAGTTCCAGGGAGGCCGAGCAGTACTTC. Its translation is CASSSREAEQYF. This chain connects TRBV19 to TRBJ2-7; tentatively, D is TRBD2 (6 bases). Trimming pared 5 bases from V and 6 bases from J, leaving 11 bases between. Per the germline V gene, CDR1 is LNHDA and CDR2 is SQIVND (reference sequence). CDR3 length equals 12 residues.

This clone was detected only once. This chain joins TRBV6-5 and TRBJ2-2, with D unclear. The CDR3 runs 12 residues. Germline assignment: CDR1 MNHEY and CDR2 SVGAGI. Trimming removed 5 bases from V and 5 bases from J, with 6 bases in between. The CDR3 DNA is TGTGCCAGCAGTCCCCAGACCGGGGAGCTGTTTTTT. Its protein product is CASSPQTGELFF.

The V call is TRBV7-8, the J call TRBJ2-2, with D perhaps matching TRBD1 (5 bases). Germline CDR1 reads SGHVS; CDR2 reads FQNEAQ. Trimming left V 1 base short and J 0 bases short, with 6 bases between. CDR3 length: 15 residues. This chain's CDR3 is CASSLDRTNTGELFF. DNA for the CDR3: TGTGCCAGCAGCTTAGACAGGACGAACACCGGGGAGCTGTTTTTT. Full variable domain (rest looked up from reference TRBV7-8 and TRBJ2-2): GAGVSQSPRYKVAKRGQDVALRCDPISGHVSLFWYQQALGQGPEFLTYFQNEAQLDKSGLPSDRFFAERPEGSVSTLKIQRTQQEDSAVYLCASSLDRTNTGELFFGEGSRLTVL.

CDR3 in amino acids: CASSRGYNEQFF. The DNA for the CDR3 is TGTGCCAGCAGCCGCGGGTACAATGAGCAGTTCTTC. The V call is TRBV7-8, the J call TRBJ2-1; TRBD2 is a possible D gene (5 bases). Deletions cut 5 bases from V and 4 bases from J, with 6 bases between. The CDR3 is 12 residues long. Germline-derived CDR1 and CDR2 are SGHVS and FQNEAQ.

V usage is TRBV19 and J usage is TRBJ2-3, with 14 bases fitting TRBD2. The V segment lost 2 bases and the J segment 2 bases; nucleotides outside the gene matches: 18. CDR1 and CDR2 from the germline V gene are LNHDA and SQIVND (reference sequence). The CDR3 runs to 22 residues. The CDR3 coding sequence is TGTGCCAGTAGTATATCCGGGACTAGCGGGGGTCAAAGCCCCTCACCCACAGATACGCAGTATTTT. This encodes CASSISGTSGGQSPSPTDTQYF. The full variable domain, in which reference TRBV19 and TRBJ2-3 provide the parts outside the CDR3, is DGGITQSPKYLFRKEGQNVTLSCEQNLNHDAMYWYRQDPGQGLRLIYYSQIVNDFQKGDIAEGYSVSREKKESFPLTVTSAQKNPTAFYLCASSISGTSGGQSPSPTDTQYFGPGTRLTVL.

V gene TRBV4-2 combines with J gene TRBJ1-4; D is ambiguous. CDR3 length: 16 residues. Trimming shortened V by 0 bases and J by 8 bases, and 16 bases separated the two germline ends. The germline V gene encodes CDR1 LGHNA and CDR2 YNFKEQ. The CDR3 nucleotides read TGTGCCAGCAGCCAAGAGAACAGCTACCGAGTGGAAAAACTGTTTTTT. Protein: CASSQENSYRVEKLFF.

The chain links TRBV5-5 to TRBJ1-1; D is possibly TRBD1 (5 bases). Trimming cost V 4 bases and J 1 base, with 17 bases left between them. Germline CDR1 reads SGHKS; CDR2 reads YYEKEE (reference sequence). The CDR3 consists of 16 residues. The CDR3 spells CASSLERQITNTEAFF. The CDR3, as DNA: TGTGCCAGCAGCCTGGAACGACAGATTACGAACACTGAAGCTTTCTTT.

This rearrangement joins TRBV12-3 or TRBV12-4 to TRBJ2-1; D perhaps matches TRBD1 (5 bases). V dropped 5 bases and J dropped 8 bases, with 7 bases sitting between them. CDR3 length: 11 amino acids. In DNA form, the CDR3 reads TGTGCCAGCAGTCCCAGGGATGAGCAGTTCTTC. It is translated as CASSPRDEQFF.

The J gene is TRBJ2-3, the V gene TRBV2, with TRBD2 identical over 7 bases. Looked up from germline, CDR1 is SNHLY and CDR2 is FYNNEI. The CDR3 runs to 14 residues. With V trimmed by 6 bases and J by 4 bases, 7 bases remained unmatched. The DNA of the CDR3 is TGTGCCAGCAGACTCGCGGGGGTGGCAGATACGCAGTATTTT. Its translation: CASRLAGVADTQYF.

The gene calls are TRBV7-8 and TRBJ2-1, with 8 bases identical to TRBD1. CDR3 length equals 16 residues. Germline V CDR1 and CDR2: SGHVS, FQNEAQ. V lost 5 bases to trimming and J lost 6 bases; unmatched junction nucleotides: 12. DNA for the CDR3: TGTGCCAGCAGCCCCGACCCAGGGGGCCCGGGCAATGAGCAGTTCTTC. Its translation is CASSPDPGGPGNEQFF.

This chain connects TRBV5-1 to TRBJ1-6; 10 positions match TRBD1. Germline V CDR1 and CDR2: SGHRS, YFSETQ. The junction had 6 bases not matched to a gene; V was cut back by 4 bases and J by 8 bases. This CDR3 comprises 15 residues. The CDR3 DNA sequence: TGCGCCAGCAGCCCCGGGGACAGGGGCTATTCACCCCTCCACTTT. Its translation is CASSPGDRGYSPLHF.

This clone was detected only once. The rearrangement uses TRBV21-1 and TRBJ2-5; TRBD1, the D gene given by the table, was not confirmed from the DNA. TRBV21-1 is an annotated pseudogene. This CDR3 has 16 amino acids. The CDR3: CASSRGDREGEETQYF. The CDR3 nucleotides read TGTGCCAGCAGCAGGGGGGACAGGGAGGGTGAAGAGACCCAGTACTTC.

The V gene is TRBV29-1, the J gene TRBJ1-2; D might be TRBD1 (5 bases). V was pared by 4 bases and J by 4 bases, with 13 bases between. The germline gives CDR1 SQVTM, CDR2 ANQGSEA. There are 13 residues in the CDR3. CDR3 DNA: TGCAGCGTTGCGGTAGGGGAGGCCTATGGCTACACCTTC. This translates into CSVAVGEAYGYTF.

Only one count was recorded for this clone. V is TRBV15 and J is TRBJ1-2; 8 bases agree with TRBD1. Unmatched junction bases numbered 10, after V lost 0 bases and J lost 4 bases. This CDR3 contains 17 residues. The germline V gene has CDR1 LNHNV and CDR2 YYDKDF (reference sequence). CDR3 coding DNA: TGTGCCACCAGCAGAGATGCTTTCCGGACAGGGCCCTATGGCTACACCTTC. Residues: CATSRDAFRTGPYGYTF.

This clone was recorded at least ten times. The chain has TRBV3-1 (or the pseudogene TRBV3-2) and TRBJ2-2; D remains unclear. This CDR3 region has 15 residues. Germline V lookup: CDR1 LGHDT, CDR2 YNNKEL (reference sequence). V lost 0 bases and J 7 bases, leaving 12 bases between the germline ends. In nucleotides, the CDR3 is TGTGCCAGCAGCCAAGAACCCCCTATTGTCGGGGAGCTGTTTTTT. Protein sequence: CASSQEPPIVGELFF.

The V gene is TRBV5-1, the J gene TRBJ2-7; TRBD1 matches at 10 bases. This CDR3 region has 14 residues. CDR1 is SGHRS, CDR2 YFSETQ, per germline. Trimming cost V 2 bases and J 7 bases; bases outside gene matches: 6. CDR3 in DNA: TGCGCCAGCAGCTTCGCGACAGGGGGCGAAGAGCAGTACTTC. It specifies CASSFATGGEEQYF.

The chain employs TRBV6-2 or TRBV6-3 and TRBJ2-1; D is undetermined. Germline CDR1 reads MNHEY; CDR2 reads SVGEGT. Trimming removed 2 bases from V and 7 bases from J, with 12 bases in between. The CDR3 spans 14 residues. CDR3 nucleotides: TGTGCCAGCAGTTACCCCTATGACTCTAATGAGCAGTTCTTC. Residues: CASSYPYDSNEQFF.

CDR3 bases: TGTGCCAGCAGCCAAGGGGCTAATTCACCCCTCCACTTT. This sequence encodes CASSQGANSPLHF. The chain has TRBV3-1 (or the pseudogene TRBV3-2) and TRBJ1-6; D gene ambiguous. The CDR3 contains 13 residues. The V end lost 1 base, the J end lost 6 bases, and 4 bases lay between the germline ends. CDR1 and CDR2 from the germline V gene are LGHDT and YNNKEL (reference sequence).

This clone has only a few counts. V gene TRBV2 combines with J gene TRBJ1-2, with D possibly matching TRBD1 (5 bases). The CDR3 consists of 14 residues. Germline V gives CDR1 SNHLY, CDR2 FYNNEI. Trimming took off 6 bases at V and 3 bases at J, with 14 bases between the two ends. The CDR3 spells CASRLETDYYGYTF. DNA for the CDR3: TGTGCCAGCAGGTTGGAGACAGATTACTATGGCTACACCTTC.

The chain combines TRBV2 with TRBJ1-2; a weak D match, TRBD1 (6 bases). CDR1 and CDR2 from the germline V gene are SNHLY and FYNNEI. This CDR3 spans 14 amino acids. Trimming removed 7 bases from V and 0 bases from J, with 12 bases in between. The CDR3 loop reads CASNYRDPNYGYTF. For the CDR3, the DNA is TGTGCCAGCAATTACAGGGATCCTAACTATGGCTACACCTTC. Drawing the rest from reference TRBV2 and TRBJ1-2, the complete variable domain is EPEVTQTPSHQVTQMGQEVILRCVPISNHLYFYWYRQILGQKVEFLVSFYNNEISEKSEIFDDQFSVERPDGSNFTLKIRSTKLEDSAMYFCASNYRDPNYGYTFGSGTRLTVV.

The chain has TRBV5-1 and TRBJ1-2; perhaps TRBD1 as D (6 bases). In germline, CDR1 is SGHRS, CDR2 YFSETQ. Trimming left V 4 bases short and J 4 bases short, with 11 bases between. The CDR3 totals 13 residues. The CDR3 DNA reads TGCGCCAGCAGCCCCGTACAGGGCTATGGCTACACCTTC. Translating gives CASSPVQGYGYTF.

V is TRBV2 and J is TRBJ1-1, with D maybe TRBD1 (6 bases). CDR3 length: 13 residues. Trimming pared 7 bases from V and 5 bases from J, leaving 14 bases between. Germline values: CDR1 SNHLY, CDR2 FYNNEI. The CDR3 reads CASNGQGITEAFF. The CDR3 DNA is TGTGCCAGCAATGGGCAGGGGATTACTGAAGCTTTCTTT.

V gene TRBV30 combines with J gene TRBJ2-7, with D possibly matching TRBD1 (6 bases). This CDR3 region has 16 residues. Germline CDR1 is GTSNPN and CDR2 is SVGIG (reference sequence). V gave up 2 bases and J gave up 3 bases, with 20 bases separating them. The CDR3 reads CAWSPPGTPVGYEQYF. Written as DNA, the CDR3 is TGTGCCTGGAGTCCCCCCGGGACACCCGTCGGCTACGAGCAGTACTTC.

This CDR3 is CASSVGQGSNYGYTF. CDR3 nucleotides: TGTGCCAGCAGCGTAGGCCAGGGATCTAACTATGGCTACACCTTC. The V and J genes are TRBV9 and TRBJ1-2; a weak D match, TRBD1 (5 bases). CDR1 and CDR2 from the germline V gene are SGDLS and YYNGEE. The germline V and J ends were trimmed by 0 bases and 0 bases, with 9 bases remaining between them. The CDR3 contains 15 residues.

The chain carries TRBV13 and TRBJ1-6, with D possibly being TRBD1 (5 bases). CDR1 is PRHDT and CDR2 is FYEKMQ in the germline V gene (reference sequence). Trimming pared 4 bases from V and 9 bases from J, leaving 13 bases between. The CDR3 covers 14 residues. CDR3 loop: CASSWSQGFSPLHF. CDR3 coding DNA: TGTGCCAGCAGCTGGTCTCAGGGATTTTCACCCCTCCACTTT.

DNA for the CDR3: TGTGCCAGCAGCCTCGGGACAGGCAAAGAGACCCAGTACTTC. Translating gives CASSLGTGKETQYF. The chain has TRBV7-6 and TRBJ2-5; 8 positions agree with TRBD1. The germline gives CDR1 SGHVS, CDR2 FNYEAQ. This CDR3 is 14 amino acids long. After removal of 5 bases from V and 3 bases from J, the junction contained 5 bases not matched to a gene.